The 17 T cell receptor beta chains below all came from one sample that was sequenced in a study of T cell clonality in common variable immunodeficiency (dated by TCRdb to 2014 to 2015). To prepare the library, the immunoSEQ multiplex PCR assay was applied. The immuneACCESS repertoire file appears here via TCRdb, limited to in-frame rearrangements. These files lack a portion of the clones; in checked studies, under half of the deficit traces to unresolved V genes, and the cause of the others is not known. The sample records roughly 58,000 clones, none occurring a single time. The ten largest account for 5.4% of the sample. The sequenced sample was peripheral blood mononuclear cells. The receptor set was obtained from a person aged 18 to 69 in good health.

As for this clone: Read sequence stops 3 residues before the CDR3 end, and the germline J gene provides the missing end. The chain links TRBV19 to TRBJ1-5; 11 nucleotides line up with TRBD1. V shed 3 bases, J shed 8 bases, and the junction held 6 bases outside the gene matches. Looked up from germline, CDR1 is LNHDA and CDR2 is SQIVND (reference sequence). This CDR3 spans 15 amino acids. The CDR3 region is CASSIGTGGTKPQHF. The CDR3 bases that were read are TGTGCCAGTAGTATCGGGACAGGGGGGACGAAGCCC.

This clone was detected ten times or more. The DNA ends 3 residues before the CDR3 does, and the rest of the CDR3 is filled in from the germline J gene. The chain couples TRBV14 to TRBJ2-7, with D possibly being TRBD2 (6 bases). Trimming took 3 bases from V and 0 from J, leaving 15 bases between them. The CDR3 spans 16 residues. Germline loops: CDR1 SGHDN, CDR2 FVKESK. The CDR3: CASSHAWDLGSYEQYF. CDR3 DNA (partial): TGTGCCAGCAGCCACGCCTGGGACTTGGGCTCCTACGAG.

Incomplete CDR3 DNA: TGTGCCATCAGTGCGGCCCGGGGACAGGGTTCCTACGAG. Translated: CAISAARGQGSYE. The complete CDR3 protein is CAISAARGQGSYEQYF. The chain is built from TRBV10-3 and TRBJ2-7; 9 nucleotides agree with TRBD1. The CDR3 extends 3 residues past the end of the read, so its final part is completed from the germline J gene. Germline V gene data show CDR1 as ENHRY and CDR2 as SYGVKD. The junction had 8 bases not matched to a gene; V was cut back by 4 bases and J by 1 base. The CDR3 is 16 amino acids.

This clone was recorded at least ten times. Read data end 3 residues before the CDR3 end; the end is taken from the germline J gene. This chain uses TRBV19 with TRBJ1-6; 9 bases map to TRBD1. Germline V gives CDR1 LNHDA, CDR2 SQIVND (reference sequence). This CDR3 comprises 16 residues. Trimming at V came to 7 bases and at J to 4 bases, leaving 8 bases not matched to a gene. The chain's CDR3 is CASTNLDRGYNSPLHF. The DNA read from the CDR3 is TGTGCCAGTACCAACCTGGACAGGGGTTATAATTCACCC.

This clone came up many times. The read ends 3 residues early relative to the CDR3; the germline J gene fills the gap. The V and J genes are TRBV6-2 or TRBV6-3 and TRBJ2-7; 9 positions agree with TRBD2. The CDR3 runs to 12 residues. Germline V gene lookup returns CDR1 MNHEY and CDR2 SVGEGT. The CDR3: CTEASGTHEQYF. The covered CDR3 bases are TGTACTGAGGCTAGCGGGACCCACGAG.

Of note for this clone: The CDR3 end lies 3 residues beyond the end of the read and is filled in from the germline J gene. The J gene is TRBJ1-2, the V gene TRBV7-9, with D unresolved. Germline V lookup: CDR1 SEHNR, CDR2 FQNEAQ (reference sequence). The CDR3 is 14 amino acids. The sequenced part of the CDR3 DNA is TGTGCCAGCAGCCCTAGCGGGAGTGAGGGCGAC. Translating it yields CASSPSGSEGD. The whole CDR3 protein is CASSPSGSEGDYTF.

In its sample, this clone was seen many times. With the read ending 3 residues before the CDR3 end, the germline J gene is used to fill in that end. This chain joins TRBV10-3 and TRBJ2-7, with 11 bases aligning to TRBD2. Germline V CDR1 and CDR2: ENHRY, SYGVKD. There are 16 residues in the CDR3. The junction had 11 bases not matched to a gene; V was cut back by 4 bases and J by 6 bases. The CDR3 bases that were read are TGTGCCATCAGTGGGATTAGCGGGAGGGTGTCGAGCGAG. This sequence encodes CAISGISGRVSSE. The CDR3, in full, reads CAISGISGRVSSEQYF.

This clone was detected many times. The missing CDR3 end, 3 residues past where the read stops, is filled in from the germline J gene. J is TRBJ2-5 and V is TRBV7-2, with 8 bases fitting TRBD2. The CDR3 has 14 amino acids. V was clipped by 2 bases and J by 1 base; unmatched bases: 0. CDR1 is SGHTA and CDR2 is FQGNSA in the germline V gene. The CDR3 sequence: CASSLTSGQETQYF. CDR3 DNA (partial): TGTGCCAGCAGCTTAACTAGCGGCCAAGAGACC.

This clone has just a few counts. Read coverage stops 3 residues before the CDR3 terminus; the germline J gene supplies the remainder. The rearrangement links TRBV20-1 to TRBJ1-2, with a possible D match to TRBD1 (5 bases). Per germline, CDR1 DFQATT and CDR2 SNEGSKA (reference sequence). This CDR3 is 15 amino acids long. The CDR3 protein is CSAEAGTSETYDYTF. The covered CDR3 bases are TGCAGTGCTGAAGCCGGGACTAGCGAGACCTACGAC.

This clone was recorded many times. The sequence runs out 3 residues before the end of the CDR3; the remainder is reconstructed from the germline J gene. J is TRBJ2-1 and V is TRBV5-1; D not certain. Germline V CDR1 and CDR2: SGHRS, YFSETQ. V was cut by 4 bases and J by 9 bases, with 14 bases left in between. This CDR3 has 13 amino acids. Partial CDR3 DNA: TGCGCCAGCAGCGAGCAGCCTTCAGGTGAG. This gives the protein CASSEQPSGE. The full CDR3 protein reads CASSEQPSGEQFF. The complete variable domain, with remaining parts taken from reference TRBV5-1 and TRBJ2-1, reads KAGVTQTPRYLIKTRGQQVTLSCSPISGHRSVSWYQQTPGQGLQFLFEYFSETQRNKGNFPGRFSGRQFSNSRSEMNVSTLELGDSALYLCASSEQPSGEQFFGPGTRLTVL.

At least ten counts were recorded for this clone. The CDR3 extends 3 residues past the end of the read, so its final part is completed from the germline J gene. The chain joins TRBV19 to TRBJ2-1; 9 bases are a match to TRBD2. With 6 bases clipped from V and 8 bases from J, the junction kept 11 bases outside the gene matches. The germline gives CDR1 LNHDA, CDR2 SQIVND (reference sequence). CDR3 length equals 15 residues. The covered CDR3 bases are TGTGCCAGTAGCGGCGGGAGGGCACGTTTATATGAG. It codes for CASSGGRARLYE. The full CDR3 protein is CASSGGRARLYEQFF.

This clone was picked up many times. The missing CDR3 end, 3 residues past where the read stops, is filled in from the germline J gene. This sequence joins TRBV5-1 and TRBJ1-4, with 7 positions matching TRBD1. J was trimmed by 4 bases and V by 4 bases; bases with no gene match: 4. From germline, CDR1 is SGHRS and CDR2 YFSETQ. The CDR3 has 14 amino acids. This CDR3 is CASSLGQNNEKLFF. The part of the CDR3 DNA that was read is TGCGCCAGCAGCCTGGGACAGAATAATGAAAAA.

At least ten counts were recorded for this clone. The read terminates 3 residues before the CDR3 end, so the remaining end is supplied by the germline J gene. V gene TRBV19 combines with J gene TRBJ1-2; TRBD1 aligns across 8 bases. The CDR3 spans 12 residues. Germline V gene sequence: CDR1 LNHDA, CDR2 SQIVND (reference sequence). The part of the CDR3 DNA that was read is TGTGCCAGTAGTCCTGACAGGGGAGGC. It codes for CASSPDRGG. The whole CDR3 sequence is CASSPDRGGYTF.

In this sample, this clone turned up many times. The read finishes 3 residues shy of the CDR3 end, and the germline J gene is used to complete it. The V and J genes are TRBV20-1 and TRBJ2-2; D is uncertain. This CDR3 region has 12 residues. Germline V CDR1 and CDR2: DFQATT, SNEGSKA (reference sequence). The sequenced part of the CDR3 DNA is TGCAGTGCTAGAGACCAGACAAGTCCG. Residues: CSARDQTSP. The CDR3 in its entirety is CSARDQTSPLFF.

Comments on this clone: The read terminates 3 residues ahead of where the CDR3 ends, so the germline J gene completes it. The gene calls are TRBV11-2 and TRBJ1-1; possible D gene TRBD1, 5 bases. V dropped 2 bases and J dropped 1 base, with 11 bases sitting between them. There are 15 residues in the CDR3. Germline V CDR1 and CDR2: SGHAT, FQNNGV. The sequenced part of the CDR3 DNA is TGTGCCAGCAGCTTAAGCCCGACAGCGAACACTGAA. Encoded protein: CASSLSPTANTE. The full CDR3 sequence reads CASSLSPTANTEAFF.

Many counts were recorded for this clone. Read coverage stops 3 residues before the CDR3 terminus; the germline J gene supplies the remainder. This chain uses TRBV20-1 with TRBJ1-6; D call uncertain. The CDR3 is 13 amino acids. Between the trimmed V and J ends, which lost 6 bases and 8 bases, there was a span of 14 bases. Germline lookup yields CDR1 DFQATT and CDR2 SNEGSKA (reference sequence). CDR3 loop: CSARGPEDSPLHF. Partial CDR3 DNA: TGCAGTGCCCGCGGGCCGGAGGATTCACCC.

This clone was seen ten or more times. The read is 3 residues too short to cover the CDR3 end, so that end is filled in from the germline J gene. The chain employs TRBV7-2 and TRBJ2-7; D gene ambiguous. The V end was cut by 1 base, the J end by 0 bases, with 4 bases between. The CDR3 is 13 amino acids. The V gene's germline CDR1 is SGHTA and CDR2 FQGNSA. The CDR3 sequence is CASSLDSSYEQYF. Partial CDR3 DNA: TGTGCCAGCAGCTTAGATAGCTCCTACGAG.